The 25 T cell receptor beta chains listed next were all sequenced from one sample in a study of Ad26.COV2.S vaccination and SARS-CoV-2 variants listed by TCRdb under 2021. The treatment or condition label of this sample denotes: around 19 received Ad26.COV2.S at low or high dose, single or two shots; 5 received placebo; per-sample allocation not given. For vaccine and placebo recipients, repertoires were sequenced using samples collected on day 63 after the first injection. The method behind the library was the immunoSEQ multiplex PCR assay. In its TCRdb copy, this immuneACCESS table keeps in-frame sequences only and misses some clones. Where compared with another copy, unresolved V genes explain less than half of these, and the others have no known cause. In all, the sample holds 350,000 to 500,000 clones, and roughly nine tenths of those were seen once. The ten largest make up about 2.5% of the sample.

The sample was peripheral blood, taken in a trial of Ad26.COV2.S vaccine versus placebo. The receptors originated from a person between 18 and 60 years old who received the Ad26.COV2.S COVID-19 vaccine or a placebo.

This sequence joins TRBV24-1 and TRBJ1-2; D unclear. This CDR3 spans 14 amino acids. Germline V gene sequence: CDR1 KGHDR, CDR2 SFDVKD. Between the trimmed V and J ends, which lost 4 bases and 8 bases, there was a span of 16 bases. CDR3 DNA: TGTGCCACCAGTGACCCGCCTACGTCTAGGGGCTACACCTTC. Translation gives CATSDPPTSRGYTF.

The rearrangement links TRBV7-2 to TRBJ2-2, with TRBD2 matching 11 bases. Germline CDR1 reads SGHTA; CDR2 reads FQGNSA. This CDR3 is built from 16 residues. With 5 bases clipped from V and 0 bases from J, the junction kept 2 bases outside the gene matches. CDR3 sequence (DNA): TGTGCCAGCAGCCCACTAGCGGGGGCGAACACCGGGGAGCTGTTTTTT. Translation gives CASSPLAGANTGELFF.

The CDR3 nucleotides read TGTGCCACCAGTGAGCCGGGACAGCCCTACAATGAGCAGTTCTTC. Translated: CATSEPGQPYNEQFF. V usage is TRBV24-1 and J usage is TRBJ2-1; 7 nucleotides align to TRBD1. V was clipped by 4 bases and J by 2 bases; unmatched bases: 4. The CDR3 length is 15 residues. Germline V gene sequence: CDR1 KGHDR, CDR2 SFDVKD.

This chain uses TRBV11-3 with TRBJ2-1; D is uncertain. This CDR3 is 12 amino acids long. Looked up from germline, CDR1 is SGHNT and CDR2 is YENEEA. With 5 bases removed from V and 8 bases from J, the gap between germline ends came to 10 bases. The chain's CDR3 is CASSLSWDEQFF. The CDR3 nucleotides read TGTGCCAGCAGCCTTAGTTGGGATGAGCAGTTCTTC.

The chain uses TRBV7-8 and TRBJ2-3; a possible D gene is TRBD2 (6 bases). The length of the CDR3 is 17 residues. Germline CDR1 SGHVS, CDR2 FQNEAQ. V was clipped by 5 bases and J by 2 bases, with 20 bases between them. The CDR3 nucleotides are TGTGCCAGCAGCCTAATTCCGGACGGGGGAATCACAGATACGCAGTATTTT. Translated: CASSLIPDGGITDTQYF. The complete variable domain, with remaining parts taken from reference TRBV7-8 and TRBJ2-3, reads GAGVSQSPRYKVAKRGQDVALRCDPISGHVSLFWYQQALGQGPEFLTYFQNEAQLDKSGLPSDRFFAERPEGSVSTLKIQRTQQEDSAVYLCASSLIPDGGITDTQYFGPGTRLTVL.

This chain connects TRBV2 to TRBJ2-7, with 8 positions matching TRBD1. The CDR3 has 14 residues. Germline V gene data show CDR1 as SNHLY and CDR2 as FYNNEI. V was clipped by 6 bases and J by 0 bases; unmatched bases: 4. CDR3 sequence: CASRRDRTSYEQYV. In nucleotides, the CDR3 is TGTGCCAGCAGAAGGGACAGGACCTCCTACGAGCAGTACGTC.

This clone showed up just once. The rearrangement uses TRBV7-2 and TRBJ2-5; a possible D gene is TRBD2 (6 bases). The CDR3 is 16 residues long. Per germline, CDR1 SGHTA and CDR2 FQGNSA. V lost 1 base, J lost 7 bases, and 19 bases lay in between. The CDR3 loop reads CASSLVASEAITTQYF. Here the CDR3 DNA reads TGTGCCAGCAGCTTAGTAGCTAGCGAGGCGATAACGACCCAGTACTTC.

The gene calls are TRBV5-1 and TRBJ2-3, with D possibly matching TRBD2 (5 bases). V lost 4 bases and J lost 2, with 11 bases in between. The CDR3 is 14 residues long. CDR1 is SGHRS and CDR2 is YFSETQ in the germline V gene. The CDR3, as DNA: TGCGCCAGCAGCCCGGGCGGGTACACAGATACGCAGTATTTT. Protein: CASSPGGYTDTQYF.

This chain connects TRBV5-6 to TRBJ1-2, with no clear D. The CDR3 is made up of 16 amino acids. V shed 2 bases and J shed 0 bases, with 14 bases lying between them. Germline-derived CDR1 and CDR2 are SGHDT and YYEEEE. CDR3 DNA sequence: TGTGCCAGCAGCTTCAGAGGGAACTTCCCTAACTATGGCTACACCTTC. Translation gives CASSFRGNFPNYGYTF.

This chain uses TRBV7-2 with TRBJ1-5; D not resolved. This CDR3 is built from 15 residues. V was trimmed by 1 base and J by 5 bases, leaving 12 bases between them. CDR1 is SGHTA and CDR2 is FQGNSA in the germline V gene. CDR3 in amino acids: CASSLVSAADQPQHF. CDR3 bases: TGTGCCAGCAGCTTAGTGTCCGCGGCGGATCAGCCCCAGCATTTT.

J is TRBJ2-2 and V is TRBV5-1; TRBD2 might be the D (5 bases). V gave up 4 bases and J gave up 1 base, with 11 bases separating them. The CDR3 is 15 residues long. From germline, CDR1 is SGHRS and CDR2 YFSETQ. The DNA of the CDR3 is TGCGCCAGCAGCACCCGGGATTTGAACACCGGGGAGCTGTTTTTT. Translation: CASSTRDLNTGELFF.

The chain employs TRBV7-3 and TRBJ2-1; D tentatively fits TRBD1 or TRBD2 (5 bases each). V was pared by 1 base and J by 8 bases, with 9 bases between. The CDR3 sequence is 13 residues long. Germline V gives CDR1 SGHTA, CDR2 FQGTGA. In DNA form, the CDR3 reads TGTGCCAGCAGCTTAATGAGGGACGATGAGCAGTTCTTC. Its translation: CASSLMRDDEQFF.

The chain links TRBV28 to TRBJ1-6; TRBD1 might be the D (6 bases). V was cut by 7 bases and J by 5 bases, with 12 bases left in between. The germline CDR1 and CDR2 sequences are MDHEN and SYDVKM. The CDR3 has 14 residues. CDR3 sequence (DNA): TGTGCCAGCATCCTAAGGACAGATAATTCACCCCTCCACTTT. It codes for CASILRTDNSPLHF. The full variable domain, completed using reference TRBV28 and TRBJ1-6, is DVKVTQSSRYLVKRTGEKVFLECVQDMDHENMFWYRQDPGLGLRLIYFSYDVKMKEKGDIPEGYSVSREKKERFSLILESASTNQTSMYLCASILRTDNSPLHFGNGTRLTVT.

The gene calls are TRBV3-1 (or the pseudogene TRBV3-2) and TRBJ2-2; D remains ambiguous. This CDR3 region has 12 residues. Trimming took 1 base from V and 7 from J, leaving 4 bases between them. In germline, CDR1 is LGHDT, CDR2 YNNKEL (reference sequence). The CDR3 DNA reads TGTGCCAGCAGCCAAGGGGGCGGGGAGCTGTTTTTT. Its protein is CASSQGGGELFF.

The chain uses TRBV2 and TRBJ1-2; no firm D call. Trimming removed 5 bases from V and 4 bases from J, with 8 bases in between. The CDR3 contains 12 residues. Germline V CDR1 and CDR2: SNHLY, FYNNEI. The CDR3 DNA is TGTGCCAGCAGTCGGGCGGGCTATGGCTACACCTTC. Protein product: CASSRAGYGYTF. The whole variable domain, remainder taken from reference TRBV2 and TRBJ1-2, is EPEVTQTPSHQVTQMGQEVILRCVPISNHLYFYWYRQILGQKVEFLVSFYNNEISEKSEIFDDQFSVERPDGSNFTLKIRSTKLEDSAMYFCASSRAGYGYTFGSGTRLTVV.

The V call is TRBV7-9, the J call TRBJ2-5, with 8 bases identical to TRBD1. Germline V CDR1 and CDR2: SEHNR, FQNEAQ (reference sequence). This CDR3 contains 16 residues. The trim removed 2 bases at V and 4 bases at J, leaving 9 bases unmatched. Written as DNA, the CDR3 is TGTGCCAGCAGCTTATATGGGACAGGAAATCTAGAGACCCAGTACTTC. Protein: CASSLYGTGNLETQYF.

In its sample, this clone was seen a few times. The chain couples TRBV4-2 to TRBJ2-7; D uncertain. Germline CDR1 reads LGHNA; CDR2 reads YNFKEQ. CDR3 size: 17 residues. V was clipped by 0 bases and J by 0 bases, with 15 bases between them. The chain's CDR3 is CASSQELNYLSSYEQYF. The CDR3 DNA follows: TGTGCCAGCAGCCAAGAGTTAAACTACCTGAGCTCCTACGAGCAGTACTTC.

V is TRBV7-2 and J is TRBJ2-4, with 9 nucleotides matching TRBD1. The CDR3 contains 15 residues. The germline V gene has CDR1 SGHTA and CDR2 FQGNSA. The V and J ends lost 5 bases and 9 bases, in that order; junction bases with no gene match: 11. The CDR3 region has the DNA TGTGCCAGCAGCCACTCTCCCGGGACAGGGCTCATTCAGTACTTC. It encodes CASSHSPGTGLIQYF.

The V and J genes are TRBV15 and TRBJ2-3; D is perhaps TRBD1 (6 bases). The V gene's germline CDR1 is LNHNV and CDR2 YYDKDF (reference sequence). The V end was cut by 1 base, the J end by 0 bases, with 11 bases between. CDR3 length: 16 amino acids. DNA for the CDR3: TGTGCCACCAGCAGAGGCTCAGGGGATAGCACAGATACGCAGTATTTT. This codes for CATSRGSGDSTDTQYF. The full variable domain, rest sourced from reference TRBV15 and TRBJ2-3, is DAMVIQNPRYQVTQFGKPVTLSCSQTLNHNVMYWYQQKSSQAPKLLFHYYDKDFNNEADTPDNFQSRRPNTSFCFLDIRSPGLGDTAMYLCATSRGSGDSTDTQYFGPGTRLTVL.

The CDR3 sequence is CASSSYLEKSYEQYV. The CDR3, as DNA: TGTGCCAGCAGTTCCTATTTGGAGAAATCCTACGAGCAGTACGTC. The rearrangement links TRBV27 to TRBJ2-7, with D hard to call. This CDR3 comprises 15 residues. Trimming cost V 4 bases and J 1 base, with 14 bases left between them. Germline V gene lookup returns CDR1 MNHEY and CDR2 SMNVEV (reference sequence).

V gene TRBV7-9 combines with J gene TRBJ2-1; perhaps TRBD2 as D (7 bases). With 2 bases removed from V and 4 bases from J, the gap between germline ends came to 21 bases. In germline, CDR1 is SEHNR, CDR2 FQNEAQ (reference sequence). The CDR3 totals 18 residues. DNA for the CDR3: TGTGCCAGCAGCTTACGGGGGGCTTTCGGGACGACTTACAATGAGCAGTTCTTC. It specifies CASSLRGAFGTTYNEQFF.

The CDR3 DNA is TGTGCCAGCAGCTTGGAACTACGGGTTCTGGGCTACACCTTC. Protein sequence: CASSLELRVLGYTF. The V gene is TRBV5-6, the J gene TRBJ1-2; D ambiguous. The CDR3 is made up of 14 amino acids. Looked up from germline, CDR1 is SGHDT and CDR2 is YYEEEE. V lost 0 bases and J 8 bases, leaving 14 bases between the germline ends.

CDR3 in amino acids: CASSSRDYHPDTQYF. In DNA form, the CDR3 reads TGTGCCAGCAGTAGCCGGGACTACCACCCAGATACGCAGTATTTT. V and J are TRBV6-5 and TRBJ2-3, with 7 nucleotides matching TRBD2. Trimming cost V 5 bases and J 4 bases; bases outside gene matches: 9. This CDR3 region has 15 residues. Germline V gene sequence: CDR1 MNHEY, CDR2 SVGAGI.

The V gene is TRBV11-2, the J gene TRBJ1-3, with TRBD1 as a possible D gene (5 bases). CDR3 size: 15 residues. Trimming left V 3 bases short and J 3 bases short, with 12 bases between. Germline CDR1 reads SGHAT; CDR2 reads FQNNGV. In nucleotides, the CDR3 is TGTGCCAGCAGCTTTACAGGCCGGCATGGAAACACCATATATTTT. This sequence encodes CASSFTGRHGNTIYF.

This clone was counted once. CDR3 DNA: TGTGCCAGCAGCTTAGATGTAGCGGGAGGGCCGGAGCAGTTCTTC. Protein sequence: CASSLDVAGGPEQFF. The genes are TRBV7-9 and TRBJ2-1; 11 bases agree with TRBD2. Germline values: CDR1 SEHNR, CDR2 FQNEAQ (reference sequence). CDR3 length equals 15 residues. With V trimmed by 1 base and J by 10 bases, 6 bases remained unmatched.